The source of this TCR beta chain is a study of T cells in Graves' hyperthyroidism and ophthalmopathy. General observations from the study: Ophthalmopathy, as predicted by the model, came a median around 6.7 months after the prediction. Most thyroid clonotypes expanded above 0.001 were also detected in blood.

Regions amplified from RNA transcripts were the TCR beta CDR3 regions. HTBI primers were the set used in a first-round RT-PCR of the TCR CDR3. TCRdb ran MiXCR on the multiplex PCR reads and lists one entry per CDR3 protein. Among hundreds of thousands of distinct CDR3 sequences listed, about 15% were seen once. This clonotype was seen a few times. Its antigen remains unknown. Uncontrolled infections, other autoimmune diseases, pregnancy or lactation led to exclusion of patients. Isolation of PBMCs was performed on about 10 ml fresh peripheral blood. V was clipped by 6 bases and J by 7 bases, with 13 bases between them. Looked up from germline, CDR1 is SQVTM and CDR2 is ANQGSEA. The CDR3 totals 12 residues.

The chain joins TRBV29-1 to TRBJ2-1; no firm D call. Sequenced sample: blood. The receptor was derived from a woman aged 50 to 65 with Graves' ophthalmopathy. CDR3 sequence: CSVANRSNEQFF. The CDR3 DNA is TGCAGCGTCGCAAACCGGAGTAATGAGCAGTTCTTC.